This T cell receptor (delta chain) was documented in a study of γδ T cells in repeated Plasmodium falciparum infection. Study conclusions and caveats: The Malian cohort came from a small rural village of predominantly one ethnic group.

Bulk repertoires came from Vgamma9/Vdelta2+ or Vdelta2-negative gammadelta T cells flow-sorted from PBMC. TCRdb reran clone calling via CATT on the multiplex PCR reads. Among roughly 90,000 delta-chain clones listed, more than 0.85% were seen once. Looked up from germline, CDR1 is GEAIGNYY and CDR2 is EKD. This CDR3 has 16 amino acids. In regard to this clone: The antigen remains unidentified. The TCRdb protein, from a much larger clone, departs from this DNA's translation at residue 12, likely by read error; the protein shown derives from the DNA.

The TCR was taken from a pool of human donors (malaria-infected and uninfected, not separated). Source material: gamma-delta T cells from blood. The rearrangement joins TRDV2 to TRDJ1, with 7 positions matching TRDD3. TCRdb lists no J gene, so it was determined here by aligning the DNA to germline. In DNA form, the CDR3 reads TGTGCCTGTGACTCTCTACTGGGGATTTACACCGGTAAACTCATCTTT. It translates to CACDSLLGIYTGKLIF.